The entry below describes one T cell receptor beta chain. The length of the CDR3 is 12 residues. V was cut by 4 bases and J by 6 bases, with 10 bases left in between. Germline V gives CDR1 SNHLY, CDR2 FYNNEI. Generated by immunoSEQ multiplex PCR, the TCRdb table keeps only in-frame clones and is missing some. This table has under 250,000 clones, about 80% appearing once. The data belong to a study of blood T cell repertoires in COVID-19. This clonotype was obtained from a woman between 40 and 50 years old with acute COVID-19. The chain joins TRBV2 to TRBJ2-7; D not certain. Specimen: PBMCs or T cells enriched from blood (not recorded which). Here the CDR3 DNA reads TGTGCCAGCAGTGTAACAGCCCTCGAGCAGTACTTC. Translating it yields CASSVTALEQYF.